This T cell receptor (beta chain) derives from a study of CD8 T cells in ankylosing spondylitis. Broader study findings: Reportedly, significant enrichment of disease-linked clones occurred in matched ankylosing spondylitis synovial fluid.

Library preparation for TCR beta used quantitative 5'-RACE with molecular barcodes. TCRdb itself ran the 5' RACE reads through MiXCR, one entry per CDR3 protein. Among fewer than 130,000 distinct CDR3 sequences listed, about 25% were seen once. V lost 2 bases to trimming and J lost 3 bases, with 11 bases between them. Germline values: CDR1 SGHVS, CDR2 FQNEAQ. The CDR3 sequence is 14 residues long. With respect to this clonotype: Its matching antigen is unknown.

The sequence was collected from a male donor with ankylosing spondylitis. Sequenced input: synovial fluid, either unsorted or a sorted T cell fraction (not recorded which). The V call is TRBV7-8, the J call TRBJ2-7; D is undetermined. CDR3 in amino acids: CASSLRPVLYEQYV. CDR3 in DNA: TGTGCCAGCAGCTTACGTCCGGTACTCTACGAGCAGTACGTC.